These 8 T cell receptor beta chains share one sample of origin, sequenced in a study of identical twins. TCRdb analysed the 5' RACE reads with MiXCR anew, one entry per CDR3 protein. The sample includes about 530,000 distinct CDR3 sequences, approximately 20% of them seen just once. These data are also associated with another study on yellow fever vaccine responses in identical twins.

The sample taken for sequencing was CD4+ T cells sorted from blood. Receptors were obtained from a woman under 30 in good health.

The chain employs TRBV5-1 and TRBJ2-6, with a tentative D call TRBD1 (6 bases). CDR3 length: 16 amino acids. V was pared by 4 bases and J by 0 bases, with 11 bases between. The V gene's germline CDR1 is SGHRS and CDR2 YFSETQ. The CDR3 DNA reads TGCGCCAGCAGCCTACAGGGTTTCTCTGGGGCCAACGTCCTGACTTTC. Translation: CASSLQGFSGANVLTF. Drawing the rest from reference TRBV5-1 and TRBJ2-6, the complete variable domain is KAGVTQTPRYLIKTRGQQVTLSCSPISGHRSVSWYQQTPGQGLQFLFEYFSETQRNKGNFPGRFSGRQFSNSRSEMNVSTLELGDSALYLCASSLQGFSGANVLTFGAGSRLTVL.

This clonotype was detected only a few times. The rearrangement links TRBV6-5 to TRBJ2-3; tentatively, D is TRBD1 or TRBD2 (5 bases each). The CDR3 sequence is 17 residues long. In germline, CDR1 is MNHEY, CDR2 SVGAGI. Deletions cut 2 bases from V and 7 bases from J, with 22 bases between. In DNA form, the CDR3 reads TGTGCCAGCAGTTACGCCCCCACGGGACCGGGGAGACATACGCAGTATTTT. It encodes CASSYAPTGPGRHTQYF.

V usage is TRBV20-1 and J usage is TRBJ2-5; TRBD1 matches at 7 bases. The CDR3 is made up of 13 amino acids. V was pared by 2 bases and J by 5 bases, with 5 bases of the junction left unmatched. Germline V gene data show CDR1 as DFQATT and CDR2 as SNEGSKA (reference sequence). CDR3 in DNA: TGCAGTGCTAGAAGGGGGCGCGGGGAGACCCAGTACTTC. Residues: CSARRGRGETQYF.

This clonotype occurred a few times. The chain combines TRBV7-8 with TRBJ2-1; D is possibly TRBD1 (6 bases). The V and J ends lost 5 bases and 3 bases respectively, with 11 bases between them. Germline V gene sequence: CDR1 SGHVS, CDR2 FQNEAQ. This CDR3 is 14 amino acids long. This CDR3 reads CASSSTGRYNEQFF. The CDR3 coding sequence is TGTGCCAGCAGCAGCACAGGGCGCTACAATGAGCAGTTCTTC.

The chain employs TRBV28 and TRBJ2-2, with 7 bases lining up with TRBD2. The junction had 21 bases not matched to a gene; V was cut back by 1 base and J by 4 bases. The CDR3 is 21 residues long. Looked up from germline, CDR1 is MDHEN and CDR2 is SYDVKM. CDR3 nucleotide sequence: TGTGCCAGCAGTTTATTTTCCTACCGGGACTACCTGACTGTATCCACCGGGGAGCTGTTTTTT. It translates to CASSLFSYRDYLTVSTGELFF.

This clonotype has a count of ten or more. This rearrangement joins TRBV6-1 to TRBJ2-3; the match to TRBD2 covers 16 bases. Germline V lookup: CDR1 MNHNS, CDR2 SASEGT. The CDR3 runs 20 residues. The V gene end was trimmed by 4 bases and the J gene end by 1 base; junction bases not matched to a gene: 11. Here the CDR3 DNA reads TGTGCCAGCAGTGCCGGGACTAGCGGGAGGGCCCTCGGGCGCACAGATACGCAGTATTTT. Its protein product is CASSAGTSGRALGRTDTQYF.

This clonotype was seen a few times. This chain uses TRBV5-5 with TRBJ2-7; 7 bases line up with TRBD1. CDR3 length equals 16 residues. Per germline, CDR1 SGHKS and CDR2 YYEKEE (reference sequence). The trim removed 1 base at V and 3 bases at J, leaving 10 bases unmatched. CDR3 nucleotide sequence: TGTGCCAGCAGCTTGATGGCCACAGGGGTCGGCTACGAGCAGTACTTC. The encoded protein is CASSLMATGVGYEQYF.

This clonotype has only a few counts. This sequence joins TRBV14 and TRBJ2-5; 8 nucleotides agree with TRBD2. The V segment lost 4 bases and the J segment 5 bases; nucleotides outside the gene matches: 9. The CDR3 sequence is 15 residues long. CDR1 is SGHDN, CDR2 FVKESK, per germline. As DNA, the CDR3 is TGTGCCAGCAGCCTTAGCGGGACGAAGAGGGAGACCCAGTACTTC. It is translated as CASSLSGTKRETQYF.